This record covers a single T cell receptor beta chain. Assay used: immunoSEQ multiplex PCR; TCRdb lists only in-frame clones, some missing. The sample consists of about 300,000 clones, 88% of them appearing once. This entry belongs to a study of cytomegalovirus exposure and HLA in healthy donors. The CDR3 spans 14 residues. Per germline, CDR1 SNHLY and CDR2 FYNNEI. Trimming cost V 6 bases and J 10 bases; bases outside gene matches: 14. The sample was PBMCs. The gene calls are TRBV2 and TRBJ1-2; TRBD1 aligns across 7 bases. This receptor was taken from a woman under 30 in good health and CMV-seronegative. In DNA form, the CDR3 reads TGTGCCAGCAGGGAACAGGGGCCCTCGTCCGACTACACCTTC. Amino acids: CASREQGPSSDYTF.